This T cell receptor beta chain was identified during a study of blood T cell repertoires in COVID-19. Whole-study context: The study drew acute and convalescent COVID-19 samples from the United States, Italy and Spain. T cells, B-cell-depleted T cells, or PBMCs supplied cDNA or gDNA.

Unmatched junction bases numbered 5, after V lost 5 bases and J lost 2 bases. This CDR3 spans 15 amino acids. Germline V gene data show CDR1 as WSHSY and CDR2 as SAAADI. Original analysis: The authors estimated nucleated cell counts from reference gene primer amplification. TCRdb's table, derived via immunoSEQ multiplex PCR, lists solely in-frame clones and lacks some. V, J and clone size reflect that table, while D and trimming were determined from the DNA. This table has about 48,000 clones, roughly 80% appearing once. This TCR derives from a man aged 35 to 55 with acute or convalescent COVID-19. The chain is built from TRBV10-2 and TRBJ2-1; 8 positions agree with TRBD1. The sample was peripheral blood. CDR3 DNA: TGCGCCAGCAGTAGACAGGGGTCTGCCTACAATGAGCAGTTCTTC. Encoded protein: CASSRQGSAYNEQFF.